The clone carrying this T cell receptor beta chain was seen repeatedly, ten times or more. Antigen unknown. In TCRdb, the 5' RACE reads were re-called with MiXCR into one record per CDR3 protein. The repertoire includes some 28,000 distinct CDR3 sequences, 9% to 10% of them detected once, and roughly 15% sits in the top ten. The data were taken from a study of early T cells in non-severe SARS-CoV-2 infection. Whole-study context: The input, bulk RNA from unsorted whole blood, was sequenced, and chains were unpaired. Notes on the study in general: VDJdb matches were skewed toward anti-spike CD8 T cell responses.

There are 16 residues in the CDR3. Germline loops: CDR1 SGHVS, CDR2 FNYEAQ. V dropped 3 bases and J dropped 8 bases, with 17 bases sitting between them. V is TRBV7-6 and J is TRBJ1-6, with D tentatively TRBD1 (6 bases). Sequences were obtained from whole blood. The source is an adult who was a healthcare worker with PCR-confirmed SARS-CoV-2 infection or an uninfected control (not recorded which). CDR3 sequence reads: CASSLEQGNFDSPLHF. The DNA for the CDR3 is TGTGCCAGCAGCTTGGAACAGGGAAATTTTGATTCACCCCTCCACTTT.